This is a list of T cell receptor beta chains from one sample in a study of OX40 agonist ivuxolimab in advanced cancers. Libraries were prepared by immunoSEQ multiplex PCR; TCRdb keeps only in-frame clonotypes and omits some of them. The profile covers over 80,000 clones, with 70% to 90% appearing a single time and over 4.5% taken by the ten largest. The sample was CD4+ or CD8+ T cells sorted from blood, taken in a trial of the OX40 agonist ivuxolimab. The receptors shown here come from an adult with an advanced solid tumor such as melanoma, head and neck, liver or kidney cancer. The CDR3 runs from the conserved cysteine through the conserved F or W. A D gene is named only where the DNA matches it firmly. Part of the rows lack a size; the others show once, few, many or a class for expanded clones.

CDR3 DNA	CDR3 protein	J gene	V gene	clone size	D gene
TGTGCCAGCAGTTACTCGTGGGACTCCTCCTCCTACGAGCAGTACTTC	CASSYSWDSSSYEQYF	TRBJ2-7	TRBV6-5	NA	NA
TGTGCCAGCAGCTTTAGCGCCCAAGAGACCCAGTACTTC	CASSFSAQETQYF	TRBJ2-5	TRBV7-3	NA	NA
TGTGCCAGTAGTGGAGTAGGGGCCAGCACAGATACGCAGTATTTT	CASSGVGASTDTQYF	TRBJ2-3	TRBV19	once	NA
TGTGCCAGCAGCTTAGGCTATGGGACCCCAAAGGAAGAGACCCAGTACTTC	CASSLGYGTPKEETQYF	TRBJ2-5	TRBV11-2	NA	NA
TGTGCCAGCAGTGAAAGGGGGGAAGCCTACAATGAGCAGTTCTTC	CASSERGEAYNEQFF	TRBJ2-1	TRBV6-1	NA	NA
TGTGCCAGCACCGCCGGGAGTCTCTACAATGAGCAGTTCTTC	CASTAGSLYNEQFF	TRBJ2-1	TRBV2	NA	NA
TGTGCCAGCAGCCTATTCGGGACTTCTGCTGGGGCCAACGTCCTGACTTTC	CASSLFGTSAGANVLTF	TRBJ2-6	TRBV14	NA	NA
TGTGCCAGCAGATCTGGGGACAGCAAGAACACTGAAGCTTTCTTT	CASRSGDSKNTEAFF	TRBJ1-1	TRBV6-1	NA	TRBD1
TGTGCCAGTAGTATGGGGACAGTTCAGCCCCAGCATTTT	CASSMGTVQPQHF	TRBJ1-5	TRBV19	NA	TRBD1
TGTGCCAGCAGTGAATCCGGGACTGAAGCTTTCTTT	CASSESGTEAFF	TRBJ1-1	TRBV25-1	NA	NA
TGTGCCAGTAGTATAGATCAGGGAACCTTCAATCAGCCCCAGCATTTT	CASSIDQGTFNQPQHF	TRBJ1-5	TRBV19	few	NA
TGTGCCAGCAGCTTAACCGGGACAGGGGTTCTTGGCTACACCTTC	CASSLTGTGVLGYTF	TRBJ1-2	TRBV7-9	NA	TRBD1
TGTGCCAGCGGAAGACAGGGGACCAATGGCTACACCTTC	CASGRQGTNGYTF	TRBJ1-2	TRBV2	NA	TRBD1
TGTGCCAGCAGCTCACTCGAGGGGGAGGTAGACACTGAAGCTTTCTTT	CASSSLEGEVDTEAFF	TRBJ1-1	TRBV7-9	NA	NA
TGTGCCAGCAGTGAAAGGCCAGGGGGCACCTTTCAGCCCCAGCATTTT	CASSERPGGTFQPQHF	TRBJ1-5	TRBV2	NA	TRBD1
TGTGCCAGCAGGCTGGACAGATCTTATGGCTACACCTTC	CASRLDRSYGYTF	TRBJ1-2	TRBV28	NA	NA
TGTGCCACCAGCAGAGAGCGGACTAAGCGCCTCTATGGCTACACCTTC	CATSRERTKRLYGYTF	TRBJ1-2	TRBV15	NA	NA
TGTGCCAGCAGTACGGCCACAGAGACCCAGTACTTC	CASSTATETQYF	TRBJ2-5	TRBV6-1	NA	NA
TGTGCCAGCAGCCCCAGTGGGTCGGGGAATCAGCCCCAGCATTTT	CASSPSGSGNQPQHF	TRBJ1-5	TRBV9	once	NA
TGTGCCAGCACCGGGCCTTACACTGAAGCTTTCTTT	CASTGPYTEAFF	TRBJ1-1	TRBV25-1	few	NA
TGCGCCAGCAAGAGGGCGGGGGCGGACACCGGGGAGCTGTTTTTT	CASKRAGADTGELFF	TRBJ2-2	TRBV5-1	few	NA
TGTGCCAGCAGCTTAAGGACAGCTACTTACACTGAAGCTTTCTTT	CASSLRTATYTEAFF	TRBJ1-1	TRBV11-1	NA	NA
TGTGCCAGCAGCCAACGACAGGGGTTTCACGAGCAGTACTTC	CASSQRQGFHEQYF	TRBJ2-7	TRBV11-2	NA	TRBD1
TGTGCCAGCAGCTTGAGCGGAGGGGAGCTGTTTTTT	CASSLSGGELFF	TRBJ2-2	TRBV5-8	few	NA
TGTGCCAGCTCGGGGACAGCGAACACTGAAGCTTTCTTT	CASSGTANTEAFF	TRBJ1-1	TRBV18	NA	TRBD1
TGTGCCAGCAGCTACGAGGGGGAGCAGTACTTC	CASSYEGEQYF	TRBJ2-7	TRBV7-9	NA	NA
TGTGCCAGCAGTGGGGGTAGCGAGACCCAGTACTTC	CASSGGSETQYF	TRBJ2-5	TRBV2	NA	NA
TGTGCCAGCAGTGGGGTCACGGGGCAAAGGAGCACTGAAGCTTTCTTT	CASSGVTGQRSTEAFF	TRBJ1-1	TRBV2	NA	NA
TGCGCCAGCAGGGCCTCGCACGGGGGGGCAGATACGCAGTATTTT	CASRASHGGADTQYF	TRBJ2-3	TRBV5-1	NA	TRBD2
TGTGCCAGCGCCTTCTCTAGCGGGACCTACAATGAGCAGTTCTTC	CASAFSSGTYNEQFF	TRBJ2-1	TRBV13	few	TRBD2
TGTGCCATCAGTGTCCAGGGTGGTAATTCACCCCTCCACTTT	CAISVQGGNSPLHF	TRBJ1-6	TRBV10-3	NA	NA
TGTGCCAGCAGCTTAGCTATTGGGACTAGCGGGGGAGACAATGAGCAGTTCTTC	CASSLAIGTSGGDNEQFF	TRBJ2-1	TRBV7-2	NA	TRBD2
TGTGCCAGCAGCTTGCTACTAGCGGGAGACAACGAGCAGTACTTC	CASSLLLAGDNEQYF	TRBJ2-7	TRBV7-9	NA	TRBD2
TGCGCCAGCAGCTTGGGGGGCCTCGAAGGTTCACCCCTCCACTTT	CASSLGGLEGSPLHF	TRBJ1-6	TRBV5-1	NA	NA
TGTGCCTGGAGTCAGCTACAGGGAGGAGGCTACACCTTC	CAWSQLQGGGYTF	TRBJ1-2	TRBV30	NA	NA
TGCGCCAGCAGACATGTGGGGGAGGATACGCAGTATTTT	CASRHVGEDTQYF	TRBJ2-3	TRBV5-1	NA	NA